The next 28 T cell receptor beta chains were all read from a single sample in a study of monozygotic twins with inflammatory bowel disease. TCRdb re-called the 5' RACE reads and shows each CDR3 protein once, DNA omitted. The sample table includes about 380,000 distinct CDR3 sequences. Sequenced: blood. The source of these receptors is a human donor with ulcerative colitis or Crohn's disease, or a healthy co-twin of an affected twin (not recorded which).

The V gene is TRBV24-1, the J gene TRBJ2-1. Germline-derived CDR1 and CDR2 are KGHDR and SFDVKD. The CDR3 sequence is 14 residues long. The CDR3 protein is CATSEFGSYNEQFF.

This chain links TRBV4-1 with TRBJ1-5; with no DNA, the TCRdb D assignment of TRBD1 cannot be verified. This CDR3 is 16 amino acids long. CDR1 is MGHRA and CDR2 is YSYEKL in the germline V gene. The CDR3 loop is CASSQRTGVGNQPQHF.

This CDR3 reads CASSPGQGAGEQFF. The J gene is TRBJ2-1, the V gene TRBV12-3 or TRBV12-4; TCRdb gives TRBD1 as the D gene, but with no DNA this cannot be confirmed. The CDR3 spans 14 residues.

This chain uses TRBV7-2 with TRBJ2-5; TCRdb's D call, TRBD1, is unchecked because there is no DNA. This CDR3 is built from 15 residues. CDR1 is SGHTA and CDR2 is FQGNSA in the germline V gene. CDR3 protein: CASSFPRGETETQYF.

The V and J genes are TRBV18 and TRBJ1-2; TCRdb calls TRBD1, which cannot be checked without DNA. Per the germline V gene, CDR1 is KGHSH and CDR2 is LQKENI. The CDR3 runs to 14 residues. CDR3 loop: CASSPPGQGYGCTF.

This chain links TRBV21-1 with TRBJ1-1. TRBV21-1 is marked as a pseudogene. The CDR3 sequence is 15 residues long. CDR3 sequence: CASSKYLLGGTEAFF.

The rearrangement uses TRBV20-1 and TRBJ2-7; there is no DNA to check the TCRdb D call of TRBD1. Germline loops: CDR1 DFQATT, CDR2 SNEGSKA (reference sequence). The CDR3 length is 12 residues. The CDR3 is CSATGLLSEQYF.

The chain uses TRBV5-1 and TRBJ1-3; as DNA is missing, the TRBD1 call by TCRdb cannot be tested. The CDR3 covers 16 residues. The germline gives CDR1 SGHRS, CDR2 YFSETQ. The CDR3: CASSSWDRAPGNTIYF.

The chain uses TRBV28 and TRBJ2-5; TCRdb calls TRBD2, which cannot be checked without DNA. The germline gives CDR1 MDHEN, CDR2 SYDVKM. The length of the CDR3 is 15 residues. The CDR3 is CASSPAGLNQETQYF.

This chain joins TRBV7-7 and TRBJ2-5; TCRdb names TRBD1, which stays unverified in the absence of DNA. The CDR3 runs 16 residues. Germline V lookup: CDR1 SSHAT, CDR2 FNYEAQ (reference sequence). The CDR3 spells CASSLAGQGVPETQYF. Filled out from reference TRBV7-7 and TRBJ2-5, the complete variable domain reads GAGVSQSPRYKVTKRGQDVTLRCDPISSHATLYWYQQALGQGPEFLTYFNYEAQPDKSGLPSDRFSAERPEGSISTLTIQRTEQRDSAMYRCASSLAGQGVPETQYFGPGTRLLVL.

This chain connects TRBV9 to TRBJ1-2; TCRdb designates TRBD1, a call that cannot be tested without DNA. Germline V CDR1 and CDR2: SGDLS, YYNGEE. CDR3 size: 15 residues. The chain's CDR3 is CASSARTGHAYGYTF.

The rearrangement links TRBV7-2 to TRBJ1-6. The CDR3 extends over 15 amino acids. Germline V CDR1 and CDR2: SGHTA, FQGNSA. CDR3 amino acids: CASSLERGLRSPLHF.

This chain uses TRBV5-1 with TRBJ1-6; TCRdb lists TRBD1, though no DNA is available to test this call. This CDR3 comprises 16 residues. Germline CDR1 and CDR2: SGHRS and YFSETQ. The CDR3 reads CASSRQAEHYNSPLHF.

The CDR3: CASSLLTGRTEAFF. The genes are TRBV12-3 or TRBV12-4 and TRBJ1-1; TCRdb picks TRBD1, but there is no DNA to check that call. The CDR3 sequence is 14 residues long.

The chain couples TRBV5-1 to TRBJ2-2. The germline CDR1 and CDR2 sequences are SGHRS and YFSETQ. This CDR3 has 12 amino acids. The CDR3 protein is CASSSSAGELFF.

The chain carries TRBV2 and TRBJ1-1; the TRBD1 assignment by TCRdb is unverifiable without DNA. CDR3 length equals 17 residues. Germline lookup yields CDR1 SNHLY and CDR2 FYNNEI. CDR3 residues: CASSEATQTGKYTEAFF.

CDR3 in amino acids: CASSQEGFGTSGGAKNEQFF. This rearrangement joins TRBV4-1 to TRBJ2-1; TCRdb's D gene call, TRBD2, goes unchecked for lack of DNA. This CDR3 is 20 amino acids long. Germline assignment: CDR1 MGHRA and CDR2 YSYEKL.

The CDR3 spells CASSFGTGTYNSPLHF. This rearrangement joins TRBV5-6 to TRBJ1-6; the D gene TCRdb calls, TRBD1, cannot be checked with no DNA. CDR1 is SGHDT, CDR2 YYEEEE, per germline. CDR3 length equals 16 residues.

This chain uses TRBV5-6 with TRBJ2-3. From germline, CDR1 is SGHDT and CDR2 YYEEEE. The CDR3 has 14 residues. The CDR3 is CASSDLSSADTQYF. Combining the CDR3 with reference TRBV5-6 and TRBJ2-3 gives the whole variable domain DAGVTQSPTHLIKTRGQQVTLRCSPKSGHDTVSWYQQALGQGPQFIFQYYEEEERQRGNFPDRFSGHQFPNYSSELNVNALLLGDSALYLCASSDLSSADTQYFGPGTRLTVL.

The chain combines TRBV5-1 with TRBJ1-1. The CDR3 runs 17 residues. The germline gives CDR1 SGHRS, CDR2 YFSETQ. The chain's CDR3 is CASSLAARAGDLPEAFF.

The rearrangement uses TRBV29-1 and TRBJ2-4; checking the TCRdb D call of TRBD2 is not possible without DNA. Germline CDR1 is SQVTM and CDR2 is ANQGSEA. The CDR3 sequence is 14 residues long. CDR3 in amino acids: CSVLAGGVGNMQYF.

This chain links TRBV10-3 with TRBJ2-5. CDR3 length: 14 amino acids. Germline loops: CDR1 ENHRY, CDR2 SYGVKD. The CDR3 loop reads CAIQSAIGEETQYF.

The CDR3 spells CASSQLLAGGSYEQYF. The chain recombines TRBV4-3 with TRBJ2-7; TCRdb outputs TRBD2, but without DNA this stays unchecked. This CDR3 is 16 amino acids long. Germline loops: CDR1 LGHNA, CDR2 YSLEER.

This CDR3 is CASSQDKEETQYF. The rearrangement links TRBV4-3 to TRBJ2-5. There are 13 residues in the CDR3. Per germline, CDR1 LGHNA and CDR2 YSLEER.

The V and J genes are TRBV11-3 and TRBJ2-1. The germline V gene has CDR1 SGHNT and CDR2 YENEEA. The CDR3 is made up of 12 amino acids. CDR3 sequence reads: CASSFLGNEQFF.

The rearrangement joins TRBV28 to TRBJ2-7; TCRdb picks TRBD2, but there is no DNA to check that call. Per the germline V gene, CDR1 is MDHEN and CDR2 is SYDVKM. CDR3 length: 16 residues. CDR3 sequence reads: CASSLWGGLAGNEQYF.

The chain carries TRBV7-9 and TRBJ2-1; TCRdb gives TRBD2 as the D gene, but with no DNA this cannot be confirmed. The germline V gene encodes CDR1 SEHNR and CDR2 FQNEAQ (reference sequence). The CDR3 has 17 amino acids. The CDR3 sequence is CASSFAGRGDFYNEQFF.

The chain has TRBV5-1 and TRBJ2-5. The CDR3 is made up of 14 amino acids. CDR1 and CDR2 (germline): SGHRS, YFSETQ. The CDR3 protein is CASSGLGLSETQYF.